What follows are 12 T cell receptor beta chains derived from one specimen sequenced in a study of blood T cells in healthy people across ages. It was with a sample-barcoded 5' primer and a J-beta primer mix that a second PCR of about 7 to 12 cycles was run. TCRdb redid the calling of the 5' RACE reads with MiXCR, one entry per CDR3 protein. The repertoire holds more than 900,000 distinct CDR3 sequences, with under 35% as singletons. The data were also submitted as part of a second study, on T cells of mothers and their children.

Source material: blood. The receptors were gathered from a middle-aged woman in good health.

The chain recombines TRBV19 with TRBJ2-3; D might be TRBD2 (7 bases). This CDR3 is built from 16 residues. The V gene's germline CDR1 is LNHDA and CDR2 SQIVND (reference sequence). V was clipped by 5 bases and J by 3 bases, with 18 bases between them. CDR3 region: CASSLRGAPATDTQYF. In DNA, the CDR3 is TGTGCCAGTAGTCTTCGGGGGGCCCCCGCTACAGATACGCAGTATTTT.

This clonotype was seen only a few times. The V call is TRBV20-1, the J call TRBJ1-6; no clear D. CDR3 length equals 16 residues. Germline V lookup: CDR1 DFQATT, CDR2 SNEGSKA (reference sequence). Here the CDR3 reads CSARVSVLTINSPLHF. Here the CDR3 DNA reads TGCAGCGCCCGAGTTTCCGTTCTAACTATTAATTCACCCCTCCACTTT.

This clonotype was found a few times. The chain links TRBV7-9 to TRBJ2-5; D perhaps matches TRBD2 (5 bases). The CDR3 sequence is 17 residues long. Germline CDR1 reads SEHNR; CDR2 reads FQNEAQ (reference sequence). The V end was cut by 5 bases, the J end by 0 bases, with 19 bases between. The CDR3 nucleotides are TGTGCCAGCAGCCCCCCTCCCGGGGTTGGCCACCAAGAGACCCAGTACTTC. Translation: CASSPPPGVGHQETQYF.

With regard to this clonotype: Being one base from a much bigger clone, this may be a read error. The rearrangement uses TRBV7-9 and TRBJ2-5; 7 nucleotides align to TRBD2. Germline CDR1 is SEHNR and CDR2 is FQNEAQ (reference sequence). This CDR3 spans 13 amino acids. CDR3 amino acids: CASNSPGGETQDF. CDR3 nucleotides: TGTGCCAGCAACTCCCCGGGAGGAGAGACCCAGGACTTC. Drawing the rest from reference TRBV7-9 and TRBJ2-5, the complete variable domain is DTGVSQNPRHKITKRGQNVTFRCDPISEHNRLYWYRQTLGQGPEFLTYFQNEAQLEKSRLLSDRFSAERPKGSFSTLEIQRTEQGDSAMYLCASNSPGGETQDFGPGTRLLVL.

The sample holds a few counts of this clonotype. A much larger clone differs by one base, so this may be a read error. The chain is built from TRBV12-3 or TRBV12-4 and TRBJ2-7; TRBD1 agrees at 12 bases. The CDR3 sequence is 14 residues long. The CDR3 DNA is TGTGCCAGCAGGTTAGGGACAGGGGGCGGAGGGCAGTACTTC. Translating gives CASRLGTGGGGQYF.

V and J are TRBV4-1 and TRBJ2-1; maybe TRBD2 (7 bases). CDR3 size: 16 residues. Germline V gives CDR1 MGHRA, CDR2 YSYEKL. V shed 5 bases and J shed 5 bases, with 19 bases lying between them. This CDR3 is CASSYYGGGLDNEQFF. For the CDR3, the DNA is TGCGCCAGCAGCTATTATGGCGGGGGCCTAGACAATGAGCAGTTCTTC.

This clonotype occurred a few times. The gene calls are TRBV7-2 and TRBJ1-4; possible D gene TRBD1, 5 bases. The V gene's germline CDR1 is SGHTA and CDR2 FQGNSA. Trimming took off 1 base at V and 5 bases at J, with 11 bases between the two ends. This CDR3 is 15 amino acids long. The CDR3 DNA reads as TGTGCCAGCAGCTTAGGTCAGGGCTCCAATGAAAAACTGTTTTTT. Protein product: CASSLGQGSNEKLFF.

This clonotype was seen more than once but under ten times. The J gene is TRBJ2-7, the V gene TRBV4-1; D may correspond to TRBD1 or TRBD2 (5 bases each). From germline, CDR1 is MGHRA and CDR2 YSYEKL. Trimming pared 3 bases from V and 0 bases from J, leaving 15 bases between. The CDR3 is 16 amino acids. The CDR3 DNA reads TGCGCCAGCAGCCATTATCTTTCCGGGACCTCCTACGAGCAGTACTTC. Amino acids: CASSHYLSGTSYEQYF.

This clonotype was recorded a few times. The chain employs TRBV7-8 and TRBJ2-2; D is possibly TRBD1 (6 bases). V shed 0 bases and J shed 2 bases, with 13 bases lying between them. The length of the CDR3 is 17 residues. Germline CDR1 is SGHVS and CDR2 is FQNEAQ. The CDR3: CASSLAHPDSNTGELFF. The CDR3 nucleotides read TGTGCCAGCAGCTTAGCCCACCCGGACAGCAACACCGGGGAGCTGTTTTTT. The complete variable domain, with remaining parts taken from reference TRBV7-8 and TRBJ2-2, reads GAGVSQSPRYKVAKRGQDVALRCDPISGHVSLFWYQQALGQGPEFLTYFQNEAQLDKSGLPSDRFFAERPEGSVSTLKIQRTQQEDSAVYLCASSLAHPDSNTGELFFGEGSRLTVL.

The chain combines TRBV14 with TRBJ2-2; no definite D call. Trimming shortened V by 1 base and J by 6 bases, and 9 bases separated the two germline ends. This CDR3 has 14 amino acids. Germline loops: CDR1 SGHDN, CDR2 FVKESK. CDR3 in amino acids: CASSQAVWSGELFF. The CDR3 nucleotides are TGTGCCAGCAGCCAAGCGGTTTGGTCCGGGGAGCTGTTTTTT. Drawing the rest from reference TRBV14 and TRBJ2-2, the complete variable domain is EAGVTQFPSHSVIEKGQTVTLRCDPISGHDNLYWYRRVMGKEIKFLLHFVKESKQDESGMPNNRFLAERTGGTYSTLKVQPAELEDSGVYFCASSQAVWSGELFFGEGSRLTVL.

This clonotype was counted only a few times. This chain connects TRBV14 to TRBJ1-5; no clear D gene. Germline V CDR1 and CDR2: SGHDN, FVKESK. The CDR3 runs 13 residues. The V and J ends lost 0 bases and 6 bases respectively, with 6 bases between them. CDR3 sequence reads: CASSQESGQPQHF. DNA for the CDR3: TGTGCCAGCAGCCAAGAATCGGGTCAGCCCCAGCATTTT.

This clonotype was seen only a few times. The J gene is TRBJ1-1, the V gene TRBV28, with unresolved D. From germline, CDR1 is MDHEN and CDR2 SYDVKM. Trimming took 8 bases from V and 1 from J, leaving 11 bases between them. The CDR3 covers 13 residues. CDR3 coding DNA: TGTGCCAGCCTCCCCCCAGGGAACACTGAAGCTTTCTTT. As protein: CASLPPGNTEAFF.